These 5 T cell receptor beta chains were all obtained from the same sample, sequenced in a study of T-cell memory formation after mild COVID-19. Via MiXCR, TCRdb re-called the 5' RACE reads, giving one row per CDR3 protein. The table includes 400,000 to 500,000 distinct CDR3 sequences, about 20% detected once. Sequencing used PBMCs or a T cell subset sorted from them (not recorded which). The origin of the receptors is an adult woman who had mild COVID-19 (a few samples of this study predate the infection). Cell type and time point are not known.

The chain joins TRBV7-8 to TRBJ2-5, with D perhaps TRBD1 (5 bases). This CDR3 contains 13 residues. Trimming removed 3 bases at V and 7 bases at J, with 12 bases between. The germline CDR1 and CDR2 sequences are SGHVS and FQNEAQ. The DNA for the CDR3 is TGTGCCAGCAGCTTCCGACATCAGGGGACCCAGTACTTC. It specifies CASSFRHQGTQYF.

The rearrangement links TRBV20-1 to TRBJ2-7; 9 nucleotides match TRBD2. This CDR3 is built from 17 residues. The germline gives CDR1 DFQATT, CDR2 SNEGSKA (reference sequence). Germline trimming cut 3 bases from V and 7 bases from J; bases unmatched to any gene: 19. This chain's CDR3 is CSASPLLLAGGREEQYF. Written as DNA, the CDR3 is TGCAGTGCTAGCCCCCTCTTGCTGGCGGGAGGGCGAGAAGAGCAGTACTTC.

The chain couples TRBV12-5 to TRBJ1-1; tentatively, D is TRBD1 (5 bases). Germline loops: CDR1 LGHNT, CDR2 FRNRAP. The ends were cut back, 6 bases at V and 7 bases at J, with 12 bases in the middle. The CDR3 has 12 amino acids. The CDR3 DNA is TGTGCTAGTGGGCCCTCGGGGGGTGAAGCTTTCTTT. As protein: CASGPSGGEAFF.

The chain couples TRBV7-3 to TRBJ2-5, with 8 bases identical to TRBD1. Trimming cost V 4 bases and J 4 bases; bases outside gene matches: 8. The V gene's germline CDR1 is SGHTA and CDR2 FQGTGA. The CDR3 contains 15 residues. The CDR3 protein is CASSSTGVGGETQYF. The CDR3 nucleotides read TGTGCCAGCAGCTCGACAGGGGTTGGAGGAGAGACCCAGTACTTC.

This chain joins TRBV7-2 and TRBJ2-1; the match to TRBD2 covers 9 bases. The CDR3 consists of 19 residues. The germline V gene has CDR1 SGHTA and CDR2 FQGNSA. After removal of 1 base from V and 4 bases from J, the junction contained 14 bases not matched to a gene. CDR3 sequence: CASSLVSGSTFAGYNEQFF. The DNA for the CDR3 is TGTGCCAGCAGCTTAGTTAGCGGGAGTACTTTCGCCGGATACAATGAGCAGTTCTTC.